Listed below are T cell receptor beta chains from one sample, sequenced in a study of regulatory T cells in long-lasting Graves disease. From the multiplex PCR reads, TCRdb called clonotypes with MiXCR, one entry per CDR3 protein. Here the sample spans around 460,000 distinct CDR3 sequences, less than 15% being singletons. The data were also submitted as part of a second study, on T cells in Graves' hyperthyroidism and ophthalmopathy.

The input for sequencing was peripheral blood mononuclear cells (PBMCs), taken at new diagnosis, from a patient treated with antithyroid drugs. All receptors come from a woman between 45 and 65 years old with Graves disease. Both conserved end residues are part of each CDR3. D genes are given only for firm matches. Clone size is stated in some rows and not others, as once, few, many or a class when expanded.

clone_size | j_call | d_call | v_call | cdr3_nt | cdr3_aa
- | TRBJ2-1 | - | TRBV4-1 | TGCGCCAGCAGCCAAGAAGCGGCGAGCTCCTACAATGAGCAGTTCTTC | CASSQEAASSYNEQFF
once | TRBJ2-5 | - | TRBV20-1 | TGCAGTGCTGGACACTGGGACACGGAAGAGGCCCAGTACTTC | CSAGHWDTEEAQYF
- | TRBJ2-2 | TRBD2 | TRBV4-2 | TGTGCCAGCAGTGGACCGGTAGCGGGAGACACCGGGGAGCTGTTTTTT | CASSGPVAGDTGELFF
many | TRBJ1-2 | - | TRBV9 | TGTGCCAGCAGCGTAGGGGACGGAGGCCTTCGCTACACCTTC | CASSVGDGGLRYTF
many | TRBJ2-5 | TRBD2 | TRBV28 | TGTGCCAGCAGAAATAGCGGGACCCAAGAGACCCAGTACTTC | CASRNSGTQETQYF
- | TRBJ2-3 | TRBD2 | TRBV18 | TGTGCCAGCTCACCACCTGTGACTAGCGGGACGCAGTATTTT | CASSPPVTSGTQYF
- | TRBJ2-2 | TRBD1 | TRBV10-3 | TGTGCCATCAACCTAGGACAGGGGTACACCGGGGAGCTGTTTTTT | CAINLGQGYTGELFF
many | TRBJ2-7 | - | TRBV20-1 | TGCAGTGCTAGATCCGGGGAGGCCTACGAGCAGTACTTC | CSARSGEAYEQYF
- | TRBJ1-6 | - | TRBV10-3 | TGTGCCACCACTTCCGAGGGCAGAGATAATTCACCCCTCCACTTT | CATTSEGRDNSPLHF
few | TRBJ2-5 | - | TRBV25-1 | TGTGCCAGCTCAGGGATTCTAAGGGAGACCCAGTACTTC | CASSGILRETQYF
many | TRBJ2-7 | - | TRBV4-1 | TGCGCCAGCAGCCAAGAGGTCAGAGCCTACGAGCAGTACTTC | CASSQEVRAYEQYF
- | TRBJ1-1 | - | TRBV28 | TGTGCCAGTAACGGGGGGGTGAACACTGAAGCTTTCTTT | CASNGGVNTEAFF
- | TRBJ2-7 | TRBD2 | TRBV4-1 | TGCGCCAGCAGCCAAGTAGCGGGAGTCCCCTACGAGCAGTACTTC | CASSQVAGVPYEQYF
- | TRBJ1-5 | - | TRBV28 | TGTGCCAGCAGTTTATTTCCGGGATCACGCAATCAGCCCCAGCATTTT | CASSLFPGSRNQPQHF
- | TRBJ1-5 | - | TRBV7-3 | TGTGCCAGCAGCTTAATTTGGAGAGACGCTTATCAGCCCCAGCATTTT | CASSLIWRDAYQPQHF
few | TRBJ2-4 | - | TRBV20-1 | TGCAGTGCTAGAGATGGGGTGCGGTTAGCCAAAAACATTCAGTACTTC | CSARDGVRLAKNIQYF
- | TRBJ2-2 | - | TRBV24-1 | TGTGCCACCAGTGACGTTAACCGGGACTCGAACACCGGGGAGCTGTTTTTT | CATSDVNRDSNTGELFF
- | TRBJ2-2 | TRBD2 | TRBV3-1 | TGTGCCAGCAGCCAAGGGCTAGCGGGAGGCACGAACACCGGGAAGCTGTTTTTT | CASSQGLAGGTNTGKLFF
many | TRBJ2-3 | - | TRBV3-1 | TGTGCCAGCAGCCAAGGCCCAGGCACAGATACGCAGTATTTT | CASSQGPGTDTQYF